Below are 21 T cell receptor beta chains sequenced from a single sample in a study of beta chain features in type 1 diabetes. What was sequenced were expressed TCRB transcripts, since all of the isolated RNA had been reverse transcribed. Sequenced by immunoSEQ multiplex PCR; TCRdb stores in-frame clones only, minus some. The data contain 250,000 or so clones, about 14% of them singletons. Study findings and constraints: Among patients with Type 1 diabetes, TCRB CDR3s were moderately but significantly shorter in every one of the four CD4+ subsets.

Their target antigens are unknown. The sample was naive CD4+ T cells from blood. The origin of the receptors is a young man with type 1 diabetes.

The J gene is TRBJ2-6, the V gene TRBV28; D gene uncertain. V was trimmed by 3 bases and J by 0 bases, leaving 12 bases between them. The V gene's germline CDR1 is MDHEN and CDR2 SYDVKM. The length of the CDR3 is 17 residues. CDR3 DNA: TGTGCCAGCAGTTTGGGCAGGAAGGTCTCTGGGGCCAACGTCCTGACTTTC. Translating it yields CASSLGRKVSGANVLTF. The full variable domain, its missing parts supplied by reference TRBV28 and TRBJ2-6, is DVKVTQSSRYLVKRTGEKVFLECVQDMDHENMFWYRQDPGLGLRLIYFSYDVKMKEKGDIPEGYSVSREKKERFSLILESASTNQTSMYLCASSLGRKVSGANVLTFGAGSRLTVL.

This clone was observed a handful of times. The V gene is TRBV7-2, the J gene TRBJ1-3; D is perhaps TRBD1 (5 bases). Germline V gene lookup returns CDR1 SGHTA and CDR2 FQGNSA. The V gene lost 8 bases and the J gene lost 2 bases, with 16 bases spanning the gap. The CDR3 runs to 15 residues. CDR3 region: CASSPGGGPGNTIYF. CDR3 bases: TGTGCCAGCTCCCCGGGGGGGGGACCTGGAAACACCATATATTTT.

The chain links TRBV30 to TRBJ2-7; TRBD1 matches at 7 bases. V was pared by 2 bases and J by 7 bases, with 14 bases of the junction left unmatched. The CDR3 is 15 amino acids. Germline V lookup: CDR1 GTSNPN, CDR2 SVGIG (reference sequence). Here the CDR3 DNA reads TGTGCCTGGAGTCCCCAGGGGGAGATTAAGTGGGAGCAGTACTTC. This gives the protein CAWSPQGEIKWEQYF.

This clone occurred a few times. The chain links TRBV2 to TRBJ2-7, with a possible D match to TRBD1 (5 bases). This CDR3 has 15 residues. Germline V lookup: CDR1 SNHLY, CDR2 FYNNEI. V was shortened by 5 bases and J by 4 bases, with 18 bases between the two germline ends. CDR3 in amino acids: CASSLRSHPGYEQYF. CDR3 coding DNA: TGTGCCAGCAGTCTTAGATCCCACCCAGGGTACGAGCAGTACTTC.

This clone was counted a few times. The gene calls are TRBV7-9 and TRBJ2-7; D is undetermined. The V gene's germline CDR1 is SEHNR and CDR2 FQNEAQ (reference sequence). Between the trimmed V and J ends, which lost 1 base and 4 bases, there was a span of 5 bases. The CDR3 covers 12 residues. CDR3 DNA sequence: TGTGCCAGCAGCTTAGTCCAGTACGAGCAGTACTTC. It codes for CASSLVQYEQYF.

The chain uses TRBV6-1 and TRBJ2-7; 9 positions match TRBD1. This CDR3 has 15 amino acids. V lost 6 bases to trimming and J lost 2 bases; unmatched junction nucleotides: 8. Germline lookup yields CDR1 MNHNS and CDR2 SASEGT. The CDR3 sequence is CASSPGTGPTYEQYF. The CDR3 DNA reads TGTGCCAGCAGCCCCGGGACAGGGCCGACCTACGAGCAGTACTTC.

This clone was counted between two and nine times. The chain couples TRBV30 to TRBJ2-1; 9 nucleotides align to TRBD1. In germline, CDR1 is GTSNPN, CDR2 SVGIG (reference sequence). V lost 2 bases and J lost 8; bases outside the gene matches: 7. The CDR3 consists of 14 residues. CDR3 nucleotide sequence: TGTGCCTGGAGTCTCGGACAGGGGAACTATGAGCAGTTCTTC. Protein sequence: CAWSLGQGNYEQFF.

The sample holds one count of this clone. The chain carries TRBV19 and TRBJ1-6, with a weak D call TRBD1 (6 bases). The germline V gene has CDR1 LNHDA and CDR2 SQIVND (reference sequence). The CDR3 totals 15 residues. V lost 5 bases and J lost 5, with 13 bases in between. The CDR3 DNA is TGTGCCAGTAGTTTACGGGACACCAATAATTCACCCCTCCACTTT. Encoded protein: CASSLRDTNNSPLHF.

V and J are TRBV10-3 and TRBJ2-7; maybe TRBD1 (5 bases). The V gene's germline CDR1 is ENHRY and CDR2 SYGVKD. Trimming shortened V by 6 bases and J by 3 bases, and 12 bases separated the two germline ends. This CDR3 has 13 residues. The CDR3 DNA is TGTGCCATCAGCGAGACCCAGGGCTACGAGCAGTACTTC. It translates to CAISETQGYEQYF.

The chain joins TRBV7-9 to TRBJ1-1, with 8 positions matching TRBD1. The germline V gene has CDR1 SEHNR and CDR2 FQNEAQ (reference sequence). The CDR3 spans 15 residues. Trimming cost V 4 bases and J 3 bases; bases outside gene matches: 7. CDR3 in DNA: TGTGCCAGCAGCTCCCCGGGACAGGATTACACTGAAGCTTTCTTT. It translates to CASSSPGQDYTEAFF.

The gene calls are TRBV19 and TRBJ2-3, with TRBD2 as a possible D gene (6 bases). CDR3 length: 13 residues. Trimming left V 6 bases short and J 3 bases short, with 10 bases between. From germline, CDR1 is LNHDA and CDR2 SQIVND (reference sequence). CDR3 in DNA: TGTGCCAGTAGCCAGGGACTTACAGATACGCAGTATTTT. This codes for CASSQGLTDTQYF.

This clone was seen a handful of times. The rearrangement links TRBV7-9 to TRBJ2-7, with 8 positions matching TRBD1. J was trimmed by 5 bases and V by 8 bases; bases with no gene match: 17. Per the germline V gene, CDR1 is SEHNR and CDR2 is FQNEAQ (reference sequence). The CDR3 has 16 amino acids. Written as DNA, the CDR3 is TGTGCCAGCGCGTTACGTACGGCAGGGGGCGGAGACGAGCAGTACTTC. It yields the protein CASALRTAGGGDEQYF.

The rearrangement links TRBV19 to TRBJ1-2, with D unresolved. Trimming pared 5 bases from V and 4 bases from J, leaving 8 bases between. The CDR3 contains 12 residues. Germline values: CDR1 LNHDA, CDR2 SQIVND (reference sequence). CDR3 sequence (DNA): TGTGCCAGTAGTCCCACATCCTATGGCTACACCTTC. Its translation: CASSPTSYGYTF.

This clone turned up a few times. The chain carries TRBV7-9 and TRBJ2-5, with D possibly TRBD2 on 6 matching bases. From germline, CDR1 is SEHNR and CDR2 FQNEAQ (reference sequence). Trimming took off 1 base at V and 2 bases at J, with 17 bases between the two ends. This CDR3 has 17 residues. The CDR3 reads CASSLEVAAQLQETQYF. CDR3 bases: TGTGCCAGCAGCTTAGAGGTAGCGGCTCAGCTTCAAGAGACCCAGTACTTC.

In its sample, this clone was seen a few times. The chain has TRBV7-6 and TRBJ2-3; D uncertain. This CDR3 is 12 amino acids long. Trimming stripped 5 bases from V and 5 bases from J, with 8 bases between. In germline, CDR1 is SGHVS, CDR2 FNYEAQ. CDR3 DNA sequence: TGTGCCAGCAGCCCCCCCCTAGATACGCAGTATTTT. This codes for CASSPPLDTQYF.

The chain uses TRBV9 and TRBJ1-1; D possibly corresponds to TRBD1 (6 bases). The germline V gene encodes CDR1 SGDLS and CDR2 YYNGEE. V was clipped by 4 bases and J by 0 bases, with 13 bases between them. The CDR3 loop spans 15 amino acids. This CDR3 is CASSTRDTLNTEAFF. In DNA, the CDR3 is TGTGCCAGCAGCACCCGGGACACATTGAACACTGAAGCTTTCTTT. Combining the CDR3 with reference TRBV9 and TRBJ1-1 gives the whole variable domain DSGVTQTPKHLITATGQRVTLRCSPRSGDLSVYWYQQSLDQGLQFLIQYYNGEERAKGNILERFSAQQFPDLHSELNLSSLELGDSALYFCASSTRDTLNTEAFFGQGTRLTVV.

This chain connects TRBV29-1 to TRBJ1-4, with a possible D match to TRBD1 (6 bases). V was cut by 1 base and J by 5 bases, with 8 bases left in between. The germline V gene has CDR1 SQVTM and CDR2 ANQGSEA. The CDR3 has 13 amino acids. CDR3 sequence (DNA): TGCAGCGTTGAAGGACAGGAGAATGAAAAACTGTTTTTT. This sequence encodes CSVEGQENEKLFF.

The sample holds a few counts of this clone. This chain links TRBV5-1 with TRBJ2-5; 9 nucleotides align to TRBD2. The CDR3 is 14 residues long. J lost 4 bases, V lost 0 bases, and 1 base had no gene match. Germline CDR1 SGHRS, CDR2 YFSETQ. The CDR3 nucleotides are TGCGCCAGCAGCTTGGGACTAGCGGCAGAGACCCAGTACTTC. It yields the protein CASSLGLAAETQYF.

This clone was seen more than once but under ten times. CDR3 nucleotides: TGTGCCAGCAGTTACCCCAGAAGATTGGGCAGGGTAAATCAGCCCCAGCATTTT. Amino acid sequence: CASSYPRRLGRVNQPQHF. V gene TRBV2 combines with J gene TRBJ1-5; tentatively, D is TRBD1 (5 bases). This CDR3 has 18 residues. Germline CDR1 reads SNHLY; CDR2 reads FYNNEI. The V and J ends lost 5 bases and 4 bases respectively, with 24 bases between them.

This clone was seen a handful of times. The V gene is TRBV7-9, the J gene TRBJ2-5; TRBD1 matches at 8 bases. Germline CDR1 SEHNR, CDR2 FQNEAQ (reference sequence). Trimming took 5 bases from V and 2 from J; bases not matched to a gene: 13. The CDR3 consists of 17 residues. The CDR3 protein is CASSVTRGQVGQETQYF. The CDR3, as DNA: TGTGCCAGCAGCGTAACCAGGGGACAGGTGGGACAAGAGACCCAGTACTTC.

Note on this clone: The sample contains more than one DNA sequence encoding this CDR3. The CDR3 coding sequence is TGCGCCAGCAGCCCTGGTAGCCAAGAGACCCAGTACTTC. Amino acids: CASSPGSQETQYF. The chain recombines TRBV5-1 with TRBJ2-5; D remains ambiguous. V lost 4 bases and J 1 base, leaving 8 bases between the germline ends. The CDR3 runs 13 residues. Germline assignment: CDR1 SGHRS and CDR2 YFSETQ.